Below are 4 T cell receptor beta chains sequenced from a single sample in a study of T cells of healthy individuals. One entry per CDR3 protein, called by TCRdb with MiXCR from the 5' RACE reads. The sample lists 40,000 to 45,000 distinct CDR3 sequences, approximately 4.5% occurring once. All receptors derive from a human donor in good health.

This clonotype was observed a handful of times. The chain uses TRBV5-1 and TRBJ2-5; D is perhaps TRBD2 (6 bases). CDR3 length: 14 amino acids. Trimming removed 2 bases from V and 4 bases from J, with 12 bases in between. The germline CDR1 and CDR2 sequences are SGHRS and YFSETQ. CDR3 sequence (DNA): TGCGCCAGCAGCTTCCGGGGGTCTAGAGAGACCCAGTACTTC. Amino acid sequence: CASSFRGSRETQYF. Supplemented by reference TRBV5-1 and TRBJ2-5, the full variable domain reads KAGVTQTPRYLIKTRGQQVTLSCSPISGHRSVSWYQQTPGQGLQFLFEYFSETQRNKGNFPGRFSGRQFSNSRSEMNVSTLELGDSALYLCASSFRGSRETQYFGPGTRLLVL.

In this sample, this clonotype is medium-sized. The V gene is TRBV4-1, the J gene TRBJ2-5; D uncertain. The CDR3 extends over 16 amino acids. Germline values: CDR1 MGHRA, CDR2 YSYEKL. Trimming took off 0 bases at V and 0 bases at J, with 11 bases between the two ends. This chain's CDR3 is CASSQEATAYQETQYF. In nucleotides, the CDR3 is TGCGCCAGCAGCCAAGAGGCTACAGCGTACCAAGAGACCCAGTACTTC.

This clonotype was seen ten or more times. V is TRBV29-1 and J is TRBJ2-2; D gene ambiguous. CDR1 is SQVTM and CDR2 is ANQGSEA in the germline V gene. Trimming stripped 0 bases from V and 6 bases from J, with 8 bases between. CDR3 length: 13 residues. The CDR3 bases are TGCAGCGTTGAAGATCGGATCTCCGGGGAGCTGTTTTTT. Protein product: CSVEDRISGELFF.

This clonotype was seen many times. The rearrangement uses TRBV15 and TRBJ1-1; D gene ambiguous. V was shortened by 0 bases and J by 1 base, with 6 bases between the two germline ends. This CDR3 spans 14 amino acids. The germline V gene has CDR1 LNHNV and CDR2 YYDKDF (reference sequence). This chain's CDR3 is CATSRDRRNTEAFF. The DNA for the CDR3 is TGTGCCACCAGCAGAGATCGGCGGAACACTGAAGCTTTCTTT.